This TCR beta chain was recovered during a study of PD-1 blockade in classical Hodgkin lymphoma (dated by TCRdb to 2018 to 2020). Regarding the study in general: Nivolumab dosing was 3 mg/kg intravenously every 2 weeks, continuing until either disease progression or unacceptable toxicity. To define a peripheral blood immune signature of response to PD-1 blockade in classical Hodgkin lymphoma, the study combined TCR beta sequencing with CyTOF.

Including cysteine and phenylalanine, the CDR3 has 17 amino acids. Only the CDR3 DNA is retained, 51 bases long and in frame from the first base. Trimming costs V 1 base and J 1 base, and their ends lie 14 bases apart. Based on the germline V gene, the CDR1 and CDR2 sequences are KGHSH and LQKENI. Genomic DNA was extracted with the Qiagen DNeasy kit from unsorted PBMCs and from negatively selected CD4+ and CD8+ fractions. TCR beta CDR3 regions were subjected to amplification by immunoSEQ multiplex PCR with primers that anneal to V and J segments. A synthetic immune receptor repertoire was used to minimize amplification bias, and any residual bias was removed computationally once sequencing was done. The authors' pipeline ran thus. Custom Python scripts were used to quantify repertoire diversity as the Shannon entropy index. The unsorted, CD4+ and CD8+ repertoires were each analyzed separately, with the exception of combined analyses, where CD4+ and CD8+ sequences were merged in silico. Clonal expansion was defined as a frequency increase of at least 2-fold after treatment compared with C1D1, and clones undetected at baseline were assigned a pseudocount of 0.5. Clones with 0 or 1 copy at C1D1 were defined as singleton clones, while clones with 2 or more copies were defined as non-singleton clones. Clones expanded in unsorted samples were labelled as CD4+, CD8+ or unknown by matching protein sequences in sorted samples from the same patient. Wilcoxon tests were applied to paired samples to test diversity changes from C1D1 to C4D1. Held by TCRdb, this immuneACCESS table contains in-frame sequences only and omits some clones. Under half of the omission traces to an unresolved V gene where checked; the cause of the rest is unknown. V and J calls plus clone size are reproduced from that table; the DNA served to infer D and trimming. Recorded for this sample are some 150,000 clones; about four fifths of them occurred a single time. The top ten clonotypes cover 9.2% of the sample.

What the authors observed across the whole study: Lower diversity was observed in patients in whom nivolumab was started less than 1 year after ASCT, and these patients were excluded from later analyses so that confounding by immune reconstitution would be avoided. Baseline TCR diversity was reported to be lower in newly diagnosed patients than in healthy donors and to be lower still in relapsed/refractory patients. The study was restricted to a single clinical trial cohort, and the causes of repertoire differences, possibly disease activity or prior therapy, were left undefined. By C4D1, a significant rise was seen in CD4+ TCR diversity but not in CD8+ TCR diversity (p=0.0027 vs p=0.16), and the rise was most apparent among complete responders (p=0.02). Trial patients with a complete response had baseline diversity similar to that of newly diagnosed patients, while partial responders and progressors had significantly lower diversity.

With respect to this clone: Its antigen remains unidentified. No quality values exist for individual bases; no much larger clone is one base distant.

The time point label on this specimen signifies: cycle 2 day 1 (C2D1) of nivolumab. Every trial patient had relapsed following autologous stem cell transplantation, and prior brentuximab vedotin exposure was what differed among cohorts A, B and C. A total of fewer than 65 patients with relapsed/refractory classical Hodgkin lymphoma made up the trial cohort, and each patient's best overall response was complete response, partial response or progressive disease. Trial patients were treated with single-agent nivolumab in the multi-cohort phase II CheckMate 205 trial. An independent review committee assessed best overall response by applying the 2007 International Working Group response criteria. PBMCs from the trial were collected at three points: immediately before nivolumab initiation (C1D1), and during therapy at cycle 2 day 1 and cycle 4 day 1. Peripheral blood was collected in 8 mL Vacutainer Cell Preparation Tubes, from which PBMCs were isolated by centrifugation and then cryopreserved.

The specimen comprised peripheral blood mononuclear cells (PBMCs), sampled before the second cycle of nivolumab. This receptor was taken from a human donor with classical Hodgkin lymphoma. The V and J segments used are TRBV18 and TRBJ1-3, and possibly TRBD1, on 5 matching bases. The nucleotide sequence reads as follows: TGTGCCAGCTCACCACTTTGGCAGGGAGTATCTGGAAACACCATATATTTT. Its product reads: CASSPLWQGVSGNTIYF.